Below are 17 T cell receptor beta chains sequenced from a single sample in a study of T-cell memory formation after mild COVID-19. MiXCR was run by TCRdb on the 5' RACE reads, yielding one entry per CDR3 protein. The table records 250,000 to 350,000 distinct CDR3 sequences, around 15% of them present only once. Sequenced: PBMCs or a T cell subset sorted from them (not recorded which). Receptor source: a young man who had mild COVID-19 (a few samples of this study predate the infection). Cell type and time point are not known.

This clonotype was detected only a few times. V is TRBV12-3 or TRBV12-4 and J is TRBJ1-1, with D hard to call. This CDR3 has 12 residues. V lost 5 bases and J lost 1, with 5 bases in between. The CDR3 DNA follows: TGTGCCAGCAGTAACCGGAACACTGAAGCTTTCTTT. Its protein is CASSNRNTEAFF.

This clonotype showed up just a few times. The rearrangement joins TRBV6-1 to TRBJ1-3; possibly TRBD1 for D (6 bases). Germline values: CDR1 MNHNS, CDR2 SASEGT. The ends were cut back, 7 bases at V and 0 bases at J, with 10 bases in the middle. This CDR3 is 14 amino acids long. This CDR3 is CASIGQNSGNTIYF. CDR3 bases: TGTGCCAGCATCGGACAGAACTCTGGAAACACCATATATTTT.

The genes are TRBV5-8 and TRBJ1-1, with D unresolved. The V and J ends lost 2 bases and 6 bases respectively, with 8 bases between them. Germline loops: CDR1 SGHTS, CDR2 YDEGEE. This CDR3 comprises 12 residues. The DNA of the CDR3 is TGTGCCAGCAGCTTTCACATGGCTGAAGCTTTCTTT. It yields the protein CASSFHMAEAFF.

V gene TRBV12-3 or TRBV12-4 combines with J gene TRBJ2-7; TRBD2 matches 11 bases. The CDR3 has 17 amino acids. The J segment lost 4 bases and the V segment lost 0 bases, leaving 8 bases of the junction unmatched. The CDR3 bases are TGTGCCAGCAGTTTAGCTTTGACTAGCGGGGCCGGGTACGAGCAGTACTTC. This translates into CASSLALTSGAGYEQYF.

This clonotype came up a few times. The V gene is TRBV5-6, the J gene TRBJ2-5; D unresolved. The germline V gene has CDR1 SGHDT and CDR2 YYEEEE. Trimming shortened V by 4 bases and J by 5 bases, and 9 bases separated the two germline ends. CDR3 length: 12 residues. The CDR3 coding sequence is TGTGCCAGCAGCATGGTCGGGGAGACCCAGTACTTC. It encodes CASSMVGETQYF.

This clonotype was counted at least ten times. The V call is TRBV6-5, the J call TRBJ2-7, with 8 nucleotides matching TRBD1. The CDR3 loop spans 13 amino acids. Germline assignment: CDR1 MNHEY and CDR2 SVGAGI. The V gene end was trimmed by 6 bases and the J gene end by 2 bases; junction bases not matched to a gene: 3. In DNA, the CDR3 is TGTGCCAGCAGCCACAGGGGGGCCTACGAGCAGTACGTC. This encodes CASSHRGAYEQYV.

In this sample, this clonotype turned up a few times. This sequence joins TRBV9 and TRBJ1-1, with D perhaps matching TRBD1 (5 bases). Germline lookup yields CDR1 SGDLS and CDR2 YYNGEE. The V gene lost 0 bases and the J gene lost 7 bases, with 19 bases spanning the gap. The CDR3 has 16 amino acids. The CDR3 DNA sequence: TGTGCCAGCAGCGTAGGGGTTTTGGGACTCCAAGGTGAAGCTTTCTTT. It translates to CASSVGVLGLQGEAFF.

This clonotype showed up just a few times. The J gene is TRBJ1-1, the V gene TRBV5-1, with 9 nucleotides matching TRBD1. Trimming at V came to 4 bases and at J to 4 bases, leaving 14 bases not matched to a gene. The CDR3 is made up of 17 amino acids. CDR1 and CDR2 (germline): SGHRS, YFSETQ. The CDR3 spells CASSTTGGARVGTEAFF. Here the CDR3 DNA reads TGCGCCAGCAGCACCACAGGGGGCGCACGGGTAGGCACTGAAGCTTTCTTT.

A few counts support this clonotype. V usage is TRBV5-1 and J usage is TRBJ2-6; weak D call: TRBD2 (6 bases). Deletions cut 4 bases from V and 9 bases from J, with 14 bases between. CDR3 length: 14 amino acids. In germline, CDR1 is SGHRS, CDR2 YFSETQ. CDR3 amino acids: CASSAPRGNNVLTF. The CDR3 DNA follows: TGCGCCAGCAGCGCCCCCCGGGGGAACAACGTCCTGACTTTC.

This clonotype was counted many times. The rearrangement links TRBV7-8 to TRBJ2-4, with 7 bases aligning to TRBD1. There are 14 residues in the CDR3. J was trimmed by 7 bases and V by 3 bases; bases with no gene match: 6. CDR1 SGHVS and CDR2 FQNEAQ come from the germline V gene. CDR3: CASSFRDRVNIQYF. The CDR3 bases are TGTGCCAGCAGCTTCCGTGACAGGGTGAACATTCAGTACTTC.

V usage is TRBV4-1 and J usage is TRBJ2-7; D possibly corresponds to TRBD1 (6 bases). CDR3 length equals 14 residues. Germline CDR1 reads MGHRA; CDR2 reads YSYEKL. Deletions cut 1 base from V and 8 bases from J, with 15 bases between. In DNA form, the CDR3 reads TGCGCCAGCAGCCAAGGGACAGATGGTACGCAGCAGTACGTC. This gives the protein CASSQGTDGTQQYV.

In its sample, this clonotype was seen many times. V usage is TRBV5-1 and J usage is TRBJ2-3; TRBD1 agrees at 8 bases. Germline values: CDR1 SGHRS, CDR2 YFSETQ. V was pared by 5 bases and J by 5 bases, with 1 base of the junction left unmatched. The CDR3 covers 12 residues. The CDR3 coding sequence is TGCGCCAGCAGAACAGGGGGAGATACGCAGTATTTT. Its translation: CASRTGGDTQYF.

In its sample, this clonotype was seen a few times. The chain uses TRBV20-1 and TRBJ2-5; possible D gene TRBD2, 6 bases. CDR3 size: 16 residues. Germline CDR1 and CDR2: DFQATT and SNEGSKA (reference sequence). V lost 3 bases to trimming and J lost 6 bases, with 23 bases between them. For the CDR3, the DNA is TGCAGTGCTAGCCTTTCCGGACGGGGACTGAGGAAGACCCAGTACTTC. Protein product: CSASLSGRGLRKTQYF.

The genes are TRBV7-9 and TRBJ1-1, with D unclear. Germline V gene sequence: CDR1 SEHNR, CDR2 FQNEAQ (reference sequence). Trimming stripped 0 bases from V and 10 bases from J, with 18 bases between. The length of the CDR3 is 15 residues. CDR3 region: CASSLAGPAGSVAFF. As DNA, the CDR3 is TGTGCCAGCAGCTTAGCGGGCCCGGCAGGAAGTGTAGCTTTCTTT. Looking up the rest from reference TRBV7-9 and TRBJ1-1 gives the full variable domain: DTGVSQNPRHKITKRGQNVTFRCDPISEHNRLYWYRQTLGQGPEFLTYFQNEAQLEKSRLLSDRFSAERPKGSFSTLEIQRTEQGDSAMYLCASSLAGPAGSVAFFGQGTRLTVV.

This clonotype has a handful of counts. The chain employs TRBV6-6 and TRBJ1-6; possible D gene TRBD1, 5 bases. The CDR3 has 14 residues. V was pared by 0 bases and J by 13 bases, with 13 bases between. The germline gives CDR1 MNHNY, CDR2 SVGAGI (reference sequence). The CDR3, as DNA: TGTGCCAGCAGTTACTCAGTGGGGGTCTCCCCCCTCCACTTT. It encodes CASSYSVGVSPLHF.

The chain recombines TRBV7-6 with TRBJ2-1; maybe TRBD2 (6 bases). Trimming shortened V by 5 bases and J by 4 bases, and 15 bases separated the two germline ends. Germline-derived CDR1 and CDR2 are SGHVS and FNYEAQ. This CDR3 has 15 amino acids. In DNA form, the CDR3 reads TGTGCCAGCAGCCCCCCCAATGGGGGGTACAATGAGCAGTTCTTC. Encoded protein: CASSPPNGGYNEQFF.

This chain joins TRBV5-1 and TRBJ2-5; 8 nucleotides line up with TRBD2. V dropped 3 bases and J dropped 4; count of bases not matched to a gene: 8. Germline loops: CDR1 SGHRS, CDR2 YFSETQ. This CDR3 spans 15 amino acids. The CDR3 protein is CASSSLAGGGETQYF. CDR3 nucleotides: TGCGCCAGCAGCTCGCTAGCGGGCGGGGGAGAGACCCAGTACTTC.